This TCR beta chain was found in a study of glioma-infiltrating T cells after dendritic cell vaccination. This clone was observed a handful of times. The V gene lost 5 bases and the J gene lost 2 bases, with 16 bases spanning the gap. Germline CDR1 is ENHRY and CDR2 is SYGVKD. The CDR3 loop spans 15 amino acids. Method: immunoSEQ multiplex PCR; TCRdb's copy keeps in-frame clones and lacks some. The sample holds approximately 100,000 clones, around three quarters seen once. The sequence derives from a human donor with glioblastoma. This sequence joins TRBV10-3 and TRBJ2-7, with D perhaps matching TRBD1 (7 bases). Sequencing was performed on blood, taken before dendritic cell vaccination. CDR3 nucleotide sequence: TGTGCCATCAGTCGGGGGACAGACTTAGCCTACGAGCAGTACTTC. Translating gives CAISRGTDLAYEQYF.